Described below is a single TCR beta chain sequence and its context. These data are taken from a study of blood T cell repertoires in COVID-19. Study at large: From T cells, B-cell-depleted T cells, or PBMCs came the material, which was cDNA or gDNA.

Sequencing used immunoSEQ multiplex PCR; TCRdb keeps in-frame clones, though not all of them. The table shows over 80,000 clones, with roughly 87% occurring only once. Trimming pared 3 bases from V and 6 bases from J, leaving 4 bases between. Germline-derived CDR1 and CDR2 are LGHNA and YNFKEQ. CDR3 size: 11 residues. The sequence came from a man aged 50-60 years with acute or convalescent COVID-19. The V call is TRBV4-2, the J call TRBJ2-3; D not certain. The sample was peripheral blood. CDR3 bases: TGTGCCAGCAGCCACGGGGATACGCAGTATTTT. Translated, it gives CASSHGDTQYF.